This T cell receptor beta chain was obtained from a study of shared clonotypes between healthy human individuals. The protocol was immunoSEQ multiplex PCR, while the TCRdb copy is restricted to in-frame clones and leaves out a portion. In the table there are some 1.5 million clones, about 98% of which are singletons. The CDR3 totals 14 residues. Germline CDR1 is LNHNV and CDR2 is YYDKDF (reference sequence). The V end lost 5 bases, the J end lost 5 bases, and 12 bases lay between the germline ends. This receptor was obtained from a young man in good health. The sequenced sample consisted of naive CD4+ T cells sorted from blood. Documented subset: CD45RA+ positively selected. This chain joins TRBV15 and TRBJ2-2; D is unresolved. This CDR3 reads CATSALGRTGELFF. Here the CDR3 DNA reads TGTGCCACCAGCGCATTAGGAAGGACCGGGGAGCTGTTTTTT. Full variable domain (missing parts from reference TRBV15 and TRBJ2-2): DAMVIQNPRYQVTQFGKPVTLSCSQTLNHNVMYWYQQKSSQAPKLLFHYYDKDFNNEADTPDNFQSRRPNTSFCFLDIRSPGLGDTAMYLCATSALGRTGELFFGEGSRLTVL.